Shown below are 3 T cell receptor beta chains from a single sample sequenced in a study of early T cells in non-severe SARS-CoV-2 infection. TCRdb reanalysed the 5' RACE reads using MiXCR and keeps one entry per CDR3 protein. Among tens of thousands of distinct CDR3 sequences listed, 8% to 13% were seen once. Sequencing used whole blood. The receptors derive from an adult who was a healthcare worker with PCR-confirmed SARS-CoV-2 infection or an uninfected control (not recorded which).

In its sample, this clonotype was seen a few times. Relative to the germline gene, one junction end is altered; a read error may explain this. The V and J genes are TRBV10-3 and TRBJ1-4; D is undetermined. Germline V gene sequence: CDR1 ENHRY, CDR2 SYGVKD. The CDR3 totals 9 residues. The CDR3 spells CAISVGRDF. CDR3 in DNA: TGTGCCATCAGTGTAGGGAGAGACTTT.

The chain carries TRBV7-2 and TRBJ2-3; 8 nucleotides line up with TRBD2. The CDR3 is 15 amino acids. With V trimmed by 3 bases and J by 4 bases, 6 bases remained unmatched. Germline loops: CDR1 SGHTA, CDR2 FQGNSA. For the CDR3, the DNA is TGTGCCAGCAGCTTCAACGGGAGGGGGGCAGATACGCAGTATTTT. Residues: CASSFNGRGADTQYF.

This clonotype was seen only a few times. The gene calls are TRBV6-2 or TRBV6-3 and TRBJ1-5; D might be TRBD1 (5 bases). Germline CDR1 MNHEY, CDR2 SVGEGT. V shed 8 bases and J shed 7 bases, with 18 bases lying between them. CDR3 size: 14 residues. The CDR3 loop is CASWDQGLSQPQHF. The CDR3 nucleotides read TGTGCCAGCTGGGACCAGGGTTTGTCACAGCCCCAGCATTTT.